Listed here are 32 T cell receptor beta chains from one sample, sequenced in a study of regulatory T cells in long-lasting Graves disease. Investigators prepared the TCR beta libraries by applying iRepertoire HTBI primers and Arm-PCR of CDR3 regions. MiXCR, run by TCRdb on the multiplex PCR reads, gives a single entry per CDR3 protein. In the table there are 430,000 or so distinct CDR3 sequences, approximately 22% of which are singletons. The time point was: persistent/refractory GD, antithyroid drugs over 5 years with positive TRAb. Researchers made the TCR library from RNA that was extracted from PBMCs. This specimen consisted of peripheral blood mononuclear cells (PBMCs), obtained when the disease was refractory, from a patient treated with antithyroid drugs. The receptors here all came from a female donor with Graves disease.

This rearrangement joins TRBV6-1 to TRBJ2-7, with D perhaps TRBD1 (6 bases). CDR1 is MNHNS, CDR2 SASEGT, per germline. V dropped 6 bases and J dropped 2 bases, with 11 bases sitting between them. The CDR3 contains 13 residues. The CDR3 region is CASSKTGTYEQYF. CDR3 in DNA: TGTGCCAGCAGCAAAACAGGGACCTACGAGCAGTACTTC.

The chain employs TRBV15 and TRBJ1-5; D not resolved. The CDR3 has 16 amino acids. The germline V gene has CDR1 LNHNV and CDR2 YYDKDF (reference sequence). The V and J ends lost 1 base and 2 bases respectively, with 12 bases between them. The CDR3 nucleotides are TGTGCCACCAGCAGAGGCGCCAGGTCGGGCAATCAGCCCCAGCATTTT. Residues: CATSRGARSGNQPQHF.

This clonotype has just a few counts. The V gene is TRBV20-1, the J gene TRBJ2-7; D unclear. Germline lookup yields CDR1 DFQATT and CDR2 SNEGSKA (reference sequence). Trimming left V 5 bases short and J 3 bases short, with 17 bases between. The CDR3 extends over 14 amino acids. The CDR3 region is CSAAPPDRYYEQYF. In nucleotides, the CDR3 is TGCAGTGCTGCTCCACCCGACCGATACTACGAGCAGTACTTC.

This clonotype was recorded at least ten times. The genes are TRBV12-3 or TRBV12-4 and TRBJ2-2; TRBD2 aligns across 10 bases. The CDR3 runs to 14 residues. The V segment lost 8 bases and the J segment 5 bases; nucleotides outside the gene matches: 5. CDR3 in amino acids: CASVPSGRTGELFF. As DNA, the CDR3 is TGTGCCAGCGTCCCTAGCGGGAGAACCGGGGAGCTGTTTTTT.

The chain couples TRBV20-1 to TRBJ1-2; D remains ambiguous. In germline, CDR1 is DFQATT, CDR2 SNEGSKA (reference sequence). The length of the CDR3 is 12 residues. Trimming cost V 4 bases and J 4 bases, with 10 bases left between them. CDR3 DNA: TGCAGTGCTACCGATAGCGGCTATGGCTACACCTTC. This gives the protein CSATDSGYGYTF.

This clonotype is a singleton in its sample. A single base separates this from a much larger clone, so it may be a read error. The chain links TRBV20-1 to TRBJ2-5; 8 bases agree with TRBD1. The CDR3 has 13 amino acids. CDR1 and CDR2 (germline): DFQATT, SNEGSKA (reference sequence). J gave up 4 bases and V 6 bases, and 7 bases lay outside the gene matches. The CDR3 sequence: CSAESRGRETQYF. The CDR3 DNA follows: TGCAGTGCCGAAAGCAGGGGGCGAGAGACCCAGTACTTC.

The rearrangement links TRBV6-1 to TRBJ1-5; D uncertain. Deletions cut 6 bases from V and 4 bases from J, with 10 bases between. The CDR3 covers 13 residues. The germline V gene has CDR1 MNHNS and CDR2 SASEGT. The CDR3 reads CASSTGRNQPQHF. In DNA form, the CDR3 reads TGTGCCAGCAGCACTGGCAGAAATCAGCCCCAGCATTTT.

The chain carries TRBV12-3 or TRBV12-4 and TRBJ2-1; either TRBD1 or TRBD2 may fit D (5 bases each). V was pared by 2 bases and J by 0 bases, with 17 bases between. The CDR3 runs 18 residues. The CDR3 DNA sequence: TGTGCCAGCAGTTTACCAGTTCAGGTTGGGGGCTCCTACAATGAGCAGTTCTTC. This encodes CASSLPVQVGGSYNEQFF.

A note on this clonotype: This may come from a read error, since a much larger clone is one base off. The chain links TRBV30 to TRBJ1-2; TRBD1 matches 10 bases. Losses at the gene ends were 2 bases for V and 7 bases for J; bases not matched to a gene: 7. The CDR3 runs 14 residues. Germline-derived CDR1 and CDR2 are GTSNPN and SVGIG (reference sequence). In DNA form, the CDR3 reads TGTGCCTGGAGTTTAATGGGGACAGGGGTTGGCTACACCTTC. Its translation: CAWSLMGTGVGYTF.

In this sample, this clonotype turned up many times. CDR3 bases: TGCAGCGTTGTCGTCGGAGGGGTTGGGGAGACCCAGTACTTC. Protein: CSVVVGGVGETQYF. The chain links TRBV29-1 to TRBJ2-5, with D perhaps TRBD2 (6 bases). Trimming cost V 4 bases and J 5 bases, with 17 bases left between them. This CDR3 is built from 14 residues. Germline assignment: CDR1 SQVTM and CDR2 ANQGSEA.

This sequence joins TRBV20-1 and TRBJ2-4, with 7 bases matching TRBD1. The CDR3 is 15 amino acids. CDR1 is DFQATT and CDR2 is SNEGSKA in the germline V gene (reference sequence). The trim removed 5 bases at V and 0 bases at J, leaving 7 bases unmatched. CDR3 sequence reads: CSAGTRGLAKNIQYF. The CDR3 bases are TGCAGTGCTGGGACAAGGGGGCTAGCCAAAAACATTCAGTACTTC.

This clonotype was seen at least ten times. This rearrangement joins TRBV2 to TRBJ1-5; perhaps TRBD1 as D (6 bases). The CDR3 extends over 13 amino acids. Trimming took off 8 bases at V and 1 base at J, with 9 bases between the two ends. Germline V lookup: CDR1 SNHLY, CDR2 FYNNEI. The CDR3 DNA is TGTGCCAGCCGGACAGAGAGCAATCAGCCCCAGCATTTT. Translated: CASRTESNQPQHF.

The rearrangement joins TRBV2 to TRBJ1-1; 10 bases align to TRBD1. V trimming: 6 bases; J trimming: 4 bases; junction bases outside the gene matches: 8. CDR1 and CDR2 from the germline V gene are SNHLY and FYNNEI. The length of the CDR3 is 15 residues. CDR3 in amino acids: CASRGFWTGGTEAFF. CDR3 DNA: TGTGCCAGCAGGGGGTTTTGGACAGGGGGCACTGAAGCTTTCTTT.

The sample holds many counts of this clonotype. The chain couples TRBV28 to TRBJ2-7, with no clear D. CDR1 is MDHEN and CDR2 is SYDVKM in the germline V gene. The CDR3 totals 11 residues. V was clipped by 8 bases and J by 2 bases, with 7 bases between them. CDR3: CASRGAYEQYF. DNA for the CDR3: TGTGCCAGCCGTGGGGCCTACGAGCAGTACTTC.

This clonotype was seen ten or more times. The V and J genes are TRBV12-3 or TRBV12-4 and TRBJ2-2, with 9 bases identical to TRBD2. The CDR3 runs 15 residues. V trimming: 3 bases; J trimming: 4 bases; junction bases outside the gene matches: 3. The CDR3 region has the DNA TGTGCCAGCAGTTTGGTAGCGGGAGCCACCGGGGAGCTGTTTTTT. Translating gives CASSLVAGATGELFF.

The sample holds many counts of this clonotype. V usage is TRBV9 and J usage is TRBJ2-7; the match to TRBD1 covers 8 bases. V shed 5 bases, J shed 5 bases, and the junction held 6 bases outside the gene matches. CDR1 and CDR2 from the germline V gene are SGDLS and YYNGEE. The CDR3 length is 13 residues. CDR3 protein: CASSLDRVDEQYF. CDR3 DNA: TGTGCCAGCAGTCTGGACAGGGTAGACGAGCAGTACTTC. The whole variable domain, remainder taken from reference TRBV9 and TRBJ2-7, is DSGVTQTPKHLITATGQRVTLRCSPRSGDLSVYWYQQSLDQGLQFLIQYYNGEERAKGNILERFSAQQFPDLHSELNLSSLELGDSALYFCASSLDRVDEQYFGPGTRLTVT.

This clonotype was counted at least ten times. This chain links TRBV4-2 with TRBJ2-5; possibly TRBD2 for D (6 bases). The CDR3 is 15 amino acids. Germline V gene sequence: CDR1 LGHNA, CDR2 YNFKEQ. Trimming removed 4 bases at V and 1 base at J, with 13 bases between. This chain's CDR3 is CASSRTRDSQETQYF. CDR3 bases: TGTGCCAGCAGCCGTACCCGGGACTCCCAAGAGACCCAGTACTTC.

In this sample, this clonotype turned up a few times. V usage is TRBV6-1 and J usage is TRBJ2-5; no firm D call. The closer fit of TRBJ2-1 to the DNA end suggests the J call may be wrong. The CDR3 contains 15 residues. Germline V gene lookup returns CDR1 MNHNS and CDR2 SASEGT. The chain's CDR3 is CASRSTPWRYNEQFF. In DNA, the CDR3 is TGTGCCAGCAGATCGACTCCCTGGAGATACAATGAGCAGTTCTTC.

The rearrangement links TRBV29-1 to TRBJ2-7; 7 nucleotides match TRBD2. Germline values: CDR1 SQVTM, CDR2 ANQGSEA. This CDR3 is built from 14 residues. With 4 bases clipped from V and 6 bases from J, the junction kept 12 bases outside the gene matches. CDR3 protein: CSVVGGGRALEQYF. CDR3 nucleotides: TGCAGCGTTGTCGGTGGGGGGAGGGCCCTCGAGCAGTACTTC.

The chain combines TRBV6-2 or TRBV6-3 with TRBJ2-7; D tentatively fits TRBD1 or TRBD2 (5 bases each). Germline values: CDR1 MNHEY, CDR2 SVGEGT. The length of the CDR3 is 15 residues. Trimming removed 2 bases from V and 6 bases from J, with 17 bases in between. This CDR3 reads CASSYPDSRGGEQYF. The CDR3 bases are TGTGCCAGCAGTTACCCTGACAGTCGGGGTGGCGAGCAGTACTTC.

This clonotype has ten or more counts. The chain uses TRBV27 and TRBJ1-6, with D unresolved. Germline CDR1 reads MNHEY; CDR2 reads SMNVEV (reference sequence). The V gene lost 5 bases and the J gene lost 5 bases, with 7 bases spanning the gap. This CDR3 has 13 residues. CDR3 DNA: TGTGCCAGCAGTAGTGTGGATAATTCACCCCTCCACTTT. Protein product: CASSSVDNSPLHF.

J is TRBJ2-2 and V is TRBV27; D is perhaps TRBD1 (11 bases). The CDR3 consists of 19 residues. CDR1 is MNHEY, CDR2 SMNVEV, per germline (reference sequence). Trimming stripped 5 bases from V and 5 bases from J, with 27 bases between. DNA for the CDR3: TGTGCCAGCAGTGGGACAGGGGGGGGACTAGCGCCATGGACCGGGGAGCTGTTTTTT. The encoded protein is CASSGTGGGLAPWTGELFF.

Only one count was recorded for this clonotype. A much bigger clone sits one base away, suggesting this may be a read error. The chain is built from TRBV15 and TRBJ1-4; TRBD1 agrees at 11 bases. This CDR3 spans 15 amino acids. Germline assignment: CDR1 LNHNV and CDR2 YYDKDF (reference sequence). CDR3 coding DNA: TGTGTCACCAGCAGGACAGGGGGCGGTAATGGAAAACTGTTTTTT. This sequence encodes CVTSRTGGGNGKLFF. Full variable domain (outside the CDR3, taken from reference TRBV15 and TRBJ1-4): DAMVIQNPRYQVTQFGKPVTLSCSQTLNHNVMYWYQQKSSQAPKLLFHYYDKDFNNEADTPDNFQSRRPNTSFCFLDIRSPGLGDTAMYLCVTSRTGGGNGKLFFGSGTQLSVL.

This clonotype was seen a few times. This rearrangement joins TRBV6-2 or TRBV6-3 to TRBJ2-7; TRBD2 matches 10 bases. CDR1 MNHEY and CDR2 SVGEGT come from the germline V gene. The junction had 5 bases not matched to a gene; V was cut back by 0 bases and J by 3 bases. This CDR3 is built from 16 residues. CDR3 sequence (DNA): TGTGCCAGCAGTTACTCCGCTAGCGGGAGAATCTACGAGCAGTACTTC. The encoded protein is CASSYSASGRIYEQYF.

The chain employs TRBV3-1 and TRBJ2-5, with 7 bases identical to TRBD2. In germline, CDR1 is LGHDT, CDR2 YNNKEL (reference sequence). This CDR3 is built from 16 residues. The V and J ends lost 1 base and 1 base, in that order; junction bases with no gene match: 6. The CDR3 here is CASSQGGGVAQETQYF. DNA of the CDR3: TGTGCCAGCAGCCAAGGGGGGGGAGTGGCCCAAGAGACCCAGTACTTC.

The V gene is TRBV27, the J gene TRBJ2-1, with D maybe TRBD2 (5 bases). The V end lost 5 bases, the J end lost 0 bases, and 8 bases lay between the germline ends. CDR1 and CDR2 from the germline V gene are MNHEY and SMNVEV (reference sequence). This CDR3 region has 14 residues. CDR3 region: CASSMGDSYNEQFF. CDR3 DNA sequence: TGTGCCAGCAGTATGGGAGACTCCTACAATGAGCAGTTCTTC.

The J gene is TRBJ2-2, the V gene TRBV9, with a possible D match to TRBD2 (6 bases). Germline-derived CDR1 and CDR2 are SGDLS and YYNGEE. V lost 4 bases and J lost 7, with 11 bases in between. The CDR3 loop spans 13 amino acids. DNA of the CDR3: TGTGCCAGCAGCTCACTAGCCGGCGGGGAGCTGTTTTTT. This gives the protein CASSSLAGGELFF.

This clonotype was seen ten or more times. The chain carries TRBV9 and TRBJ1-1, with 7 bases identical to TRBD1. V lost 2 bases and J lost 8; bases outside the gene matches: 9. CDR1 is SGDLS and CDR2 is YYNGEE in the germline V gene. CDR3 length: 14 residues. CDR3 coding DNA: TGTGCCAGCAGCGTCACTGACAGGGCGCCGGAAGCTTTCTTT. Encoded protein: CASSVTDRAPEAFF.

CDR3: CSASPALGQPQHF. Here the CDR3 DNA reads TGCAGTGCTAGCCCGGCTTTGGGGCAGCCCCAGCATTTT. This rearrangement joins TRBV20-1 to TRBJ1-5, with D unresolved. This CDR3 contains 13 residues. Deletions cut 3 bases from V and 7 bases from J, with 13 bases between. Germline V lookup: CDR1 DFQATT, CDR2 SNEGSKA (reference sequence).

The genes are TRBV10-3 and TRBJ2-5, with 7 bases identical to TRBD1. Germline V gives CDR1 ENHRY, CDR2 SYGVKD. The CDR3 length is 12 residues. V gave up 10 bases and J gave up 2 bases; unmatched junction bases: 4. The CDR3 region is CATWDRQETQYF. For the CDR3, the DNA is TGTGCCACATGGGACAGACAAGAGACCCAGTACTTC.

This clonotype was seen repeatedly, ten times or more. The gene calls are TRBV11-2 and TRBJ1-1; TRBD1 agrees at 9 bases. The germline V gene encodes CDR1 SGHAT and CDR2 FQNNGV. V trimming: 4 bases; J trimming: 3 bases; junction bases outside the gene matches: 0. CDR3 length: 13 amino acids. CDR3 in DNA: TGTGCCAGCAGCTGGGACAGGGACACTGAAGCTTTCTTT. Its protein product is CASSWDRDTEAFF.

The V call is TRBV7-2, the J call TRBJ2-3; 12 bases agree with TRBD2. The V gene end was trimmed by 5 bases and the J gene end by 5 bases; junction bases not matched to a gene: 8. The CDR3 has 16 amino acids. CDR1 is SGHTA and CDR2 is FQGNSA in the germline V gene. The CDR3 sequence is CASSTGLAGWLDTQYF. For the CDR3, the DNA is TGTGCCAGCAGCACAGGACTAGCGGGATGGTTAGATACGCAGTATTTT.